The T cell receptor beta chain under discussion was sequenced for a study of blood T cells in healthy people across ages. On this clonotype itself: Its matching antigen is unknown.

General study results and limits: Naive and antigen-experienced cells were not separated, limiting conclusive comparison. Greater diversity and more naive CD4+ cells were seen in long-lived donors than in aged donors.

Primers used in a second PCR of about 6 to 11 cycles were a sample-barcoded 5' primer and a J-beta primer mix. Each of the cDNA molecules was tagged by a template-switch adaptor with 12 random nucleotides. Via MiXCR, TCRdb re-called the 5' RACE reads, giving one row per CDR3 protein. The sample holds 1.2 million to 1.5 million distinct CDR3 sequences, 59% seen once. Germline loops: CDR1 SGHKS, CDR2 YYEKEE (reference sequence). The CDR3 runs 14 residues. This clonotype originated in a man in his late teens or twenties in good health. Specimen: blood. The V gene is TRBV5-5, the J gene TRBJ2-7; D is unclear. The J call could be wrong; TRBJ2-5 is a better fit for the DNA end. The CDR3: CASSLDVGRETQYF. CDR3 DNA sequence: TGTGCCAGCAGCTTGGATGTAGGGCGGGAGACCCAGTACTTC.